This T cell receptor (beta chain) was found in a study of control samples from healthy donors and cancer patients. The germline V and J ends were trimmed by 4 bases and 3 bases, with 3 bases remaining between them. Per germline, CDR1 SEHNR and CDR2 FQNEAQ (reference sequence). The CDR3 sequence is 11 residues long. Only in-frame clones appear in the TCRdb table, and some are missing; sequencing was by immunoSEQ multiplex PCR. The sample holds 65,000 to 90,000 clones, about 94% seen once. Sequenced: blood. This sequence originates from a woman aged 25-40 years in good health. This rearrangement joins TRBV7-9 to TRBJ1-1; the D is unclear. The CDR3 protein is CASSSYTEAFF. Written as DNA, the CDR3 is TGTGCCAGCAGCTCCTACACTGAAGCTTTCTTT.